A selection of T cell receptor beta chains follows, all from one sample in a study of glioma-infiltrating T cells. TCRdb ran MiXCR on the multiplex PCR reads and lists one entry per CDR3 protein. The sample includes about 140,000 distinct CDR3 sequences, approximately 39% of them seen just once. The specimen sequenced was glioma tissue, nonneoplastic brain tissue, or PBMCs (not recorded which). The receptors stem from a human donor with low-grade glioma or glioblastoma, undergoing nonglioma brain surgery, or in good health (not recorded which). Each CDR3 is given with its conserved first and last residue. A D gene is named only where the DNA matches it firmly. Size values are once, few and many counts, or a class for expanded clones, and some rows have none.

CSAKSVGRWYTEAFF,TGCAGTGCTAAGTCCGTGGGGAGATGGTACACTGAAGCTTTCTTT,-,TRBJ1-1,-,TRBV20-1
CSAREQGVTQYF,TGCAGTGCTAGAGAACAGGGGGTTACGCAGTATTTT,few,TRBJ2-3,TRBD1,TRBV20-1
CATSRAGGMNTEAFF,TGTGCCACCAGCAGAGCCGGCGGTATGAACACTGAAGCTTTCTTT,-,TRBJ1-1,-,TRBV15
CASSPRTGQFLGQYF,TGTGCCAGCAGCCCTCGGACAGGGCAATTTTTAGGGCAGTACTTC,-,TRBJ2-7,TRBD1,TRBV7-6
CASSKLEVILYNEQFF,TGTGCCAGCAGCAAACTAGAGGTCATACTCTACAATGAGCAGTTCTTC,many,TRBJ2-1,-,TRBV6-1
CAISEQTGRSYNEQFF,TGTGCCATCAGTGAGCAAACAGGACGCTCCTACAATGAGCAGTTCTTC,few,TRBJ2-1,-,TRBV10-3
CSAGPAGGHGDEQFF,TGCAGTGCGGGGCCAGCGGGGGGCCATGGGGATGAGCAGTTCTTC,many,TRBJ2-1,TRBD2,TRBV20-1
CATSRGDRAPEAFF,TGTGCCACCAGCAGAGGGGACAGGGCCCCCGAAGCTTTCTTT,-,TRBJ1-1,TRBD1,TRBV15
CASSPFRLAGGTSTDTQYF,TGTGCCAGCTCACCCTTTCGCCTAGCGGGAGGAACTAGCACAGATACGCAGTATTTT,-,TRBJ2-3,TRBD2,TRBV28
CASSQDYAQRGLEQFF,TGCGCCAGCAGCCAAGATTACGCCCAGCGGGGGCTTGAGCAGTTCTTC,few,TRBJ2-1,TRBD2,TRBV4-1
CASSPGGSSSYEQYF,TGTGCCAGCAGTCCTGGGGGCTCTTCCTCCTACGAGCAGTACTTC,-,TRBJ2-7,-,TRBV28
CASSQEWEGVGTQYF,TGCGCCAGCAGCCAAGAATGGGAAGGGGTTGGGACCCAGTACTTC,-,TRBJ2-5,-,TRBV4-1
CASSEVLDSPLHF,TGTGCCAGCAGTGAAGTGCTTGATTCACCCCTCCACTTT,-,TRBJ1-6,-,TRBV6-1
CASSYGTSGEQYF,TGTGCCAGCAGTTACGGGACTAGCGGCGAGCAGTACTTC,few,TRBJ2-7,TRBD2,TRBV6-6
CSARDLRNTEAFF,TGCAGTGCTAGGGACCTTAGGAACACTGAAGCTTTCTTT,-,TRBJ1-1,-,TRBV20-1
CASSEALPDEQYF,TGTGCCAGCAGTGAAGCTCTCCCCGATGAGCAGTACTTC,-,TRBJ2-7,-,TRBV6-1
CASSSLTRTETQYF,TGTGCCAGCAGTTCCCTGACTAGGACCGAGACCCAGTACTTC,few,TRBJ2-5,-,TRBV6-1
CASRRGLAGDVDTQYF,TGTGCCAGCAGACGTGGACTAGCGGGAGACGTAGATACGCAGTATTTT,few,TRBJ2-3,TRBD2,TRBV7-2
CAIILVQGERETQYF,TGTGCTATCATCTTAGTCCAGGGGGAGCGGGAGACCCAGTACTTC,few,TRBJ2-5,TRBD1,TRBV7-6
CASSVEDTQYF,TGTGCCAGCAGTGTAGAAGATACGCAGTATTTT,few,TRBJ2-3,-,TRBV2
CATSRDRARTSEAFF,TGTGCCACCAGCAGAGATCGGGCGAGGACCTCTGAAGCTTTCTTT,many,TRBJ1-1,-,TRBV15
CASSYAGTSGNTGELFF,TGTGCCAGCAGTTACGCGGGGACTAGCGGAAACACCGGGGAGCTGTTTTTT,many,TRBJ2-2,TRBD2,TRBV6-2/TRBV6-3
CASSLGGQIEAFF,TGTGCCAGCAGTTTAGGGGGACAGATTGAAGCTTTCTTT,-,TRBJ1-1,TRBD1,TRBV28
CASSLSAAEGNEKLFF,TGTGCCAGCAGTTTATCGGCCGCGGAAGGGAATGAAAAACTGTTTTTT,few,TRBJ1-4,-,TRBV27
CSASQGGGYTF,TGCAGTGCTTCTCAGGGAGGAGGCTACACCTTC,-,TRBJ1-2,-,TRBV20-1
CATSNTGELFF,TGTGCCACCAGTAACACCGGGGAGCTGTTTTTT,-,TRBJ2-2,-,TRBV15
CASRAPSEETQYF,TGTGCCAGCAGGGCCCCTAGCGAAGAGACCCAGTACTTC,-,TRBJ2-5,-,TRBV6-1
CASSPGLVRGPLNTEAFF,TGTGCCAGCAGTCCCGGTTTGGTCAGGGGCCCCCTGAACACTGAAGCTTTCTTT,few,TRBJ1-1,-,TRBV27
CSARTSPDSYNEQFF,TGCAGTGCTAGAACTAGCCCAGACTCCTATAATGAGCAGTTCTTC,-,TRBJ2-1,-,TRBV20-1
CASSTSLAATGELFF,TGTGCCAGCAGTACGTCCCTAGCGGCCACCGGGGAGCTGTTTTTT,few,TRBJ2-2,TRBD2,TRBV6-2/TRBV6-3
CSAGLSNTGELFF,TGCAGTGCTGGACTGTCGAACACCGGGGAGCTGTTTTTT,-,TRBJ2-2,-,TRBV20-1
CASSYDRVNLYEQYF,TGTGCCAGCAGTTACGACAGGGTCAATCTGTACGAGCAGTACTTC,-,TRBJ2-7,TRBD1,TRBV6-2/TRBV6-3
CASSSQGGGADTQYF,TGTGCCAGCAGTTCACAGGGAGGCGGCGCAGATACGCAGTATTTT,-,TRBJ2-3,-,TRBV6-2/TRBV6-3
CASLRGGPSGTDTQYF,TGTGCCAGTCTGAGGGGCGGTCCTAGCGGCACAGATACGCAGTATTTT,-,TRBJ2-3,-,TRBV28
CASSTGQLYGYTF,TGTGCCAGCAGTACGGGACAGCTCTATGGCTACACCTTC,few,TRBJ1-2,TRBD1,TRBV6-1
CASSRGGPPYEQYF,TGTGCCAGCAGCAGAGGGGGCCCCCCCTACGAGCAGTACTTC,-,TRBJ2-7,TRBD1,TRBV6-6
CASSLGNEKLFF,TGTGCCAGCAGTTTGGGGAATGAAAAACTGTTTTTT,-,TRBJ1-4,-,TRBV28
CSARVPKIYEQYF,TGCAGTGCTAGAGTTCCCAAGATCTACGAGCAGTACTTC,-,TRBJ2-7,-,TRBV20-1